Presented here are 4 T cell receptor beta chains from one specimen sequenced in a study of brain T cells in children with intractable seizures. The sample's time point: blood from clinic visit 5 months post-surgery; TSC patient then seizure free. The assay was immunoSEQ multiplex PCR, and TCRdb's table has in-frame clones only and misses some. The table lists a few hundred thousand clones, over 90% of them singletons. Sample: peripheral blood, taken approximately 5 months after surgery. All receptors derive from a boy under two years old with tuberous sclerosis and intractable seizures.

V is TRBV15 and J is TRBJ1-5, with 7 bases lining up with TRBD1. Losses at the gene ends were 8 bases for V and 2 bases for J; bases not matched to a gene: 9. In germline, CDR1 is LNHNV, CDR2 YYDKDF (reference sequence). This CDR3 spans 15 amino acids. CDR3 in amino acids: CATWQQGGGNQPQHF. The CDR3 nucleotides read TGTGCCACCTGGCAGCAGGGGGGTGGCAATCAGCCCCAGCATTTT.

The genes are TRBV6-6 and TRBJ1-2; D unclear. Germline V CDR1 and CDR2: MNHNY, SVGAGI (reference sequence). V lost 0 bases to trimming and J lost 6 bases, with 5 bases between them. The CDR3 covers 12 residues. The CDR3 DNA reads TGTGCCAGCAGTTACTCGGAGAATGGCTACACCTTC. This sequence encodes CASSYSENGYTF.

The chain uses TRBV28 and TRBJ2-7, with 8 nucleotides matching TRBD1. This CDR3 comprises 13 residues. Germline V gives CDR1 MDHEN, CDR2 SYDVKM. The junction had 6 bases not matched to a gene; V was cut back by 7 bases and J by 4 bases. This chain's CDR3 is CASKTGGLYEQYF. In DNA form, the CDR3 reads TGTGCCAGCAAAACAGGGGGACTGTACGAGCAGTACTTC.

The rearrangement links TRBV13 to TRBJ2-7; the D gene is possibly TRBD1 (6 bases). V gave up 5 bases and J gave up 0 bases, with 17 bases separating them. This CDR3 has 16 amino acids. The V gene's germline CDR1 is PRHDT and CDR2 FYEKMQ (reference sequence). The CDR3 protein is CASSPIPDSLSYEQYF. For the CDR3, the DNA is TGTGCCAGCAGCCCCATACCGGACAGCCTCTCCTACGAGCAGTACTTC.